These T cell receptor beta chains were read from a single sample in a study of Graves' ophthalmopathy and Graves' hyperthyroidism. TCRdb used MiXCR to reprocess the multiplex PCR reads, holding one entry per CDR3 protein. The data show more than 300,000 distinct CDR3 sequences, 15% to 20% seen once. The material sequenced was peripheral blood. Every receptor here comes from an adult woman with stable Graves' hyperthyroidism. Both conserved end residues are part of each CDR3. Each record gives: J gene, D gene, clone size, V gene, CDR3 protein. A D gene is named only where the DNA matches it firmly. Clone size is not always given. Where it is, it says once, few, many or a class for expanded clones.

>TRBJ1-2|.|many|TRBV29-1
CSAAIDSFYGYTF
>TRBJ1-2|.|many|TRBV5-1
CASSLDPGIYGYTF
>TRBJ2-5|.|many|TRBV2
CASSASRRETQYF
>TRBJ2-7|TRBD2|.|TRBV6-5
CASSYSAGGQEQYF
>TRBJ2-7|TRBD1|many|TRBV28
CASSFRLDRLSYEQYF
>TRBJ1-2|TRBD1|.|TRBV12-3/TRBV12-4
CASSSLDRPYGYTF
>TRBJ2-5|.|many|TRBV12-3/TRBV12-4
CASTGGGQETQYF
>TRBJ2-4|TRBD1|many|TRBV6-2/TRBV6-3
CASRKHRDRENIQYF
>TRBJ1-2|TRBD1|many|TRBV6-5
CASSYRQGLGGYTF
>TRBJ1-2|.|many|TRBV5-1
CASSLVQGRPGYTF
>TRBJ2-2|TRBD2|many|TRBV24-1
CATSDTSGNTGELFF
>TRBJ2-7|.|few|TRBV20-1
CSARGPMVLYEQYF
>TRBJ2-7|TRBD2|many|TRBV12-5
CASGRPSGSSYEQYF
>TRBJ2-7|TRBD1|many|TRBV24-1
CATSDSGTGIHEQYF
>TRBJ2-6|.|many|TRBV12-3/TRBV12-4
CASSTLGSSGANVLTF
>TRBJ2-2|TRBD2|few|TRBV3-1
CASSQLRGSGSNTGELFF
>TRBJ2-7|TRBD2|many|TRBV7-3
CASSLLAGIGYEQYF
>TRBJ1-5|.|once|TRBV2
CASGEVGGTSNQPQHF
>TRBJ2-5|TRBD2|many|TRBV6-2/TRBV6-3
CASSPTSGRAFGETQYF
>TRBJ1-5|.|many|TRBV15
CATSSDDARKEGSNQPQHF
>TRBJ2-7|.|many|TRBV12-3/TRBV12-4
CASSLRQGLLEQYF
>TRBJ1-1|.|.|TRBV5-5
CASSQEPVMNTEAFF
>TRBJ2-7|TRBD2|many|TRBV28
CASTNTSGRYEQYF
>TRBJ2-7|TRBD1|many|TRBV25-1
CAAQGQGYEQYF
>TRBJ2-5|.|many|TRBV6-2/TRBV6-3
CASSYGSESVQETQYF
>TRBJ2-5|TRBD1|many|TRBV27
CASKGSRDRPLETQYF
>TRBJ2-5|.|many|TRBV6-5
CASSYSMWRIQETQYF
>TRBJ2-7|.|many|TRBV12-3/TRBV12-4
CASSQRRQDGEQYF
>TRBJ1-3|TRBD1|.|TRBV12-3/TRBV12-4
CASSRMGQVSGNTIYF
>TRBJ1-6|TRBD1|many|TRBV2
CASSRQGNSPLHF
>TRBJ1-2|.|many|TRBV18
CASSPALVHYGYTF
>TRBJ2-5|.|few|TRBV2
CASSELSGSQETQYF
>TRBJ2-7|.|.|TRBV28
CASSPQSPGTEVGVAEQYF
>TRBJ2-7|.|many|TRBV12-3/TRBV12-4
CASSQYPNEQYF
>TRBJ2-5|.|many|TRBV5-1
CASSLEAMGETQYF
>TRBJ2-7|.|many|TRBV20-1
CSARQRQAGSNYEQYF
>TRBJ2-2|.|.|TRBV6-2/TRBV6-3
CASSYSVGVPGELFF
>TRBJ2-1|TRBD2|few|TRBV12-3/TRBV12-4
CASSLGLAGDNEQFF
>TRBJ1-5|TRBD1|many|TRBV19
CASSIDGRGFQPQHF
>TRBJ1-1|.|many|TRBV30
CAWSRGMNTEAFF
>TRBJ1-1|.|many|TRBV27
CASSLSPIGTEAFF
>TRBJ2-5|TRBD2|many|TRBV11-2
CASTLSSGGPGETQYF
>TRBJ1-5|.|many|TRBV12-3/TRBV12-4
CASSGRAQPRHF
>TRBJ2-7|TRBD2|many|TRBV29-1
CSVVPAGYEQYF
>TRBJ2-7|TRBD2|many|TRBV27
CASSLYGGDYEQYF
>TRBJ1-1|.|many|TRBV5-1
CASSEQDTAFF
>TRBJ2-5|.|many|TRBV11-2
CASSLARQGETQYF
>TRBJ2-7|.|many|TRBV28
CASTDRWEQYF
>TRBJ2-2|.|many|TRBV12-3/TRBV12-4
CASSMGTLRGTGELFF
>TRBJ1-1|.|.|TRBV28
CASRLGGAGDEAFF
>TRBJ2-7|TRBD2|many|TRBV20-1
CSTRREGAYEQYF
>TRBJ1-1|.|many|TRBV12-3/TRBV12-4
CASSLVSRGGEMNTEAFF
>TRBJ2-2|.|many|TRBV12-3/TRBV12-4
CASTEGNGELFF